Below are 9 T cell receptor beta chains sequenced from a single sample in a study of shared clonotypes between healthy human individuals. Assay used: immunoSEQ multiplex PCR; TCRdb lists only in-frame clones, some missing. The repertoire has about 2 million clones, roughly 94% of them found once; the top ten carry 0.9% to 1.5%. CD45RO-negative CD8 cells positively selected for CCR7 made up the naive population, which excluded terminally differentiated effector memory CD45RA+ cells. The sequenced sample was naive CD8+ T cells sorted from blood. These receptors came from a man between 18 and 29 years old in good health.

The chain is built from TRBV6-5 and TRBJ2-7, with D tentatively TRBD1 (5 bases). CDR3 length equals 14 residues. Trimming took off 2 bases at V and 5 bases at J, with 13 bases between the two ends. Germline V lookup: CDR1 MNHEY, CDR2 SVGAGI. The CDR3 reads CASSYASQGHEQYF. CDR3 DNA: TGTGCCAGCAGTTACGCAAGCCAGGGCCACGAGCAGTACTTC.

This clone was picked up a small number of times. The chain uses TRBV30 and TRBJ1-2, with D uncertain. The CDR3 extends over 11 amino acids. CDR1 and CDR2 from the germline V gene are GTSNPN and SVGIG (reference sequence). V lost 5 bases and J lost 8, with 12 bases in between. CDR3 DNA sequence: TGTGCCTGGCAAGGCGGGTTAGGCTACACCTTC. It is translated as CAWQGGLGYTF.

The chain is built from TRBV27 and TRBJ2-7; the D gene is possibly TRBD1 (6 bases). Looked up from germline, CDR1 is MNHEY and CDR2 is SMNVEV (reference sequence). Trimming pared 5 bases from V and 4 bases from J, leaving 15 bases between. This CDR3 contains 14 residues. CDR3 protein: CASSPIPGEYEQYF. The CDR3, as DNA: TGTGCCAGCAGTCCCATCCCAGGGGAGTACGAGCAGTACTTC.

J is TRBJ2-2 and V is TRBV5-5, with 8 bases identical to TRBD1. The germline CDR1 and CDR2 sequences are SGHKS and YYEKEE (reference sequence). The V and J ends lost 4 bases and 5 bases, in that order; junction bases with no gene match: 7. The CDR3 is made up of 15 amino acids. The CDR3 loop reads CASSRGQGYTGELFF. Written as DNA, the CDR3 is TGTGCCAGCAGCAGAGGACAGGGATATACCGGGGAGCTGTTTTTT.

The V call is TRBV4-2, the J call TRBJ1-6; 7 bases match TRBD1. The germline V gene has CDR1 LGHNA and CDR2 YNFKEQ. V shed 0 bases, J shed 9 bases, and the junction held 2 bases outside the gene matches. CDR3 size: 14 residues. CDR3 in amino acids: CASSQEQGSSPLHF. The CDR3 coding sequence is TGTGCCAGCAGCCAAGAACAGGGGAGTTCACCCCTCCACTTT.

CDR3 coding DNA: TGCGCCAGCAGCCAAGATCCAGCTCAGGGGGAGGGAGAGACCCAGTACTTC. It translates to CASSQDPAQGEGETQYF. The chain is built from TRBV4-1 and TRBJ2-5, with D possibly called TRBD1 or TRBD2 (7 bases each). This CDR3 contains 17 residues. CDR1 and CDR2 (germline): MGHRA, YSYEKL. Trimming removed 0 bases at V and 4 bases at J, with 18 bases between.

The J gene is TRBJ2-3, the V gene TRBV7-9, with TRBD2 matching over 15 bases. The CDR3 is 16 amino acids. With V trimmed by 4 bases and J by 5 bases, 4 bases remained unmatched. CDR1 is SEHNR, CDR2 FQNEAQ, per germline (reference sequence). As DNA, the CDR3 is TGTGCCAGCAGCTCGGGACTAGCGGGAGGAGTAGATACGCAGTATTTT. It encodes CASSSGLAGGVDTQYF.

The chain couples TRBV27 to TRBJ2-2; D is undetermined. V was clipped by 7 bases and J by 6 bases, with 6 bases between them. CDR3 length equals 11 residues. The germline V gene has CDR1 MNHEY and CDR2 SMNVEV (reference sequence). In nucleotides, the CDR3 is TGTGCCAGCATGGCTTCCGGGGAGCTGTTTTTT. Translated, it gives CASMASGELFF.

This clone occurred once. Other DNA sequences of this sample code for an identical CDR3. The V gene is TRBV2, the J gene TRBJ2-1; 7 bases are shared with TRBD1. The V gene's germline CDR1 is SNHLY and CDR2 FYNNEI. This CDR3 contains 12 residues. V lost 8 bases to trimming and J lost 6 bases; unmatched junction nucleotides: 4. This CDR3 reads CASLGQLNEQFF. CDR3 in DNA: TGTGCCAGCTTGGGACAGCTCAATGAGCAGTTCTTC.